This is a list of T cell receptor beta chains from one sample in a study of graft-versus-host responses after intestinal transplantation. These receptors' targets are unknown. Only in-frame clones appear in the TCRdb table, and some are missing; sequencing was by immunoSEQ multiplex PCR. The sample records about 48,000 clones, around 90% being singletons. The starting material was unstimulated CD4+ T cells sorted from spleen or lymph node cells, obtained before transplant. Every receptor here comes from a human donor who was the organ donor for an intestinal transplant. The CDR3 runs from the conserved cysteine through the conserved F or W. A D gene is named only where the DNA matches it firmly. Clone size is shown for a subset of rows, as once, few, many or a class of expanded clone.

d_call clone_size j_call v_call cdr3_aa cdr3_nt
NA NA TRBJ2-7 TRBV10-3 CAIRDSYEQYF TGTGCCATCAGGGACTCCTACGAGCAGTACTTC
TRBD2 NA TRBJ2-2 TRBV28 CASSLAGGPGELFF TGTGCCAGCAGTTTGGCGGGAGGGCCCGGGGAGCTGTTTTTT
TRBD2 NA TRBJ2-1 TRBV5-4 CASSLKRLAGEHNEQFF TGTGCCAGCAGCTTGAAGAGACTAGCGGGAGAACACAATGAGCAGTTCTTC
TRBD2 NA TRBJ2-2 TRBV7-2 CASSLYASGRQTGELFF TGTGCCAGCAGCTTATATGCTAGCGGGAGACAGACCGGGGAGCTGTTTTTT
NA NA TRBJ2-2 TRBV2 CASSETMAGELFF TGTGCCAGCAGTGAAACAATGGCCGGGGAGCTGTTTTTT
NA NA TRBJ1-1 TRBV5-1 CASSSHSGRVNTEAFF TGCGCCAGCAGCTCCCACTCGGGCCGCGTGAACACTGAAGCTTTCTTT
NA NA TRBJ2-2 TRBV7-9 CASSPNRDAGELFF TGTGCCAGCAGCCCCAACCGGGACGCCGGGGAGCTGTTTTTT
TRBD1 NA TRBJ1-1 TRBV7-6 CASSLTRDSEAFF TGTGCCAGCAGCCTTACTCGGGACAGTGAAGCTTTCTTT
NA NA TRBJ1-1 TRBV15 CATSRDRNTEAFF TGTGCCACCAGCAGAGACAGGAACACTGAAGCTTTCTTT
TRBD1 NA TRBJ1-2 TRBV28 CASSLDRGTDGYTF TGTGCCAGCAGTTTAGACAGGGGGACGGATGGCTACACCTTC
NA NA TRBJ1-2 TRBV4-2 CASSPEGGAAGYTF TGTGCCAGCAGCCCCGAGGGGGGCGCGGCTGGCTACACCTTC
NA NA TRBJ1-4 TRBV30 CAWANRANEKLFF TGTGCCTGGGCTAACAGGGCTAATGAAAAACTGTTTTTT
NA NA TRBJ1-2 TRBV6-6 CASTVYGYTF TGTGCCAGCACAGTCTATGGCTACACCTTC
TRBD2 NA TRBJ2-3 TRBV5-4 CASSLRTSGRADTQYF TGTGCCAGCAGCTTACGGACTAGCGGGAGAGCGGATACGCAGTATTTT
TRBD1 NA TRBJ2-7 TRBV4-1 CASSQGYRGTYEQYF TGCGCCAGCAGCCAAGGTTACAGGGGCACCTACGAGCAGTACTTC
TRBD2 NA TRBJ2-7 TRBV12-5 CASGGREGEQYF TGTGCTAGTGGTGGGAGGGAAGGCGAGCAGTACTTC
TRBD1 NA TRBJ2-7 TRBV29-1 CSGGKGTGPTEQYF TGCAGCGGAGGAAAAGGGACAGGTCCTACGGAGCAGTACTTC
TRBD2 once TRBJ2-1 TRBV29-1 CSVDGWTSGTVGNFF TGCAGCGTTGATGGGTGGACTAGCGGGACTGTAGGAAACTTCTTC
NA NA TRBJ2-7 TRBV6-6 CASRDGLTYEQYF TGTGCCAGCAGGGATGGCCTTACTTACGAGCAGTACTTC
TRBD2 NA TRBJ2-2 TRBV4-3 CASSQGLAANTGELFF TGCGCCAGCAGCCAAGGACTAGCGGCGAACACCGGGGAGCTGTTTTTT
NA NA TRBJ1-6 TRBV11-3 CASSSRGENSPLHF TGTGCCAGCAGCTCGAGGGGGGAGAATTCACCCCTCCACTTT
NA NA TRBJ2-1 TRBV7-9 CASNPLSSAYNEQFF TGTGCCAGCAACCCGCTTAGTTCTGCCTACAATGAGCAGTTCTTC
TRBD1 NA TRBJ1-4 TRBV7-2 CASSLEGDRGEKLFF TGTGCCAGCAGTCTAGAGGGGGACAGGGGAGAAAAACTGTTTTTT
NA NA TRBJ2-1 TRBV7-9 CASSLNLGLGRVHNEQFF TGTGCCAGCAGCTTAAATCTCGGTCTGGGCAGGGTCCACAATGAGCAGTTCTTC
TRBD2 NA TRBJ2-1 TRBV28 CASRDSGRGRNEQFF TGTGCCAGCAGGGATAGCGGGAGGGGAAGAAATGAGCAGTTCTTC
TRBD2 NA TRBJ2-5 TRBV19 CASRASGSAETQYF TGTGCTAGTAGGGCTAGCGGGAGTGCAGAGACCCAGTACTTC
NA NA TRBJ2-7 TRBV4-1 CASSYNQGGLYEQYF TGCGCCAGCAGCTATAACCAGGGGGGGCTCTACGAGCAGTACTTC
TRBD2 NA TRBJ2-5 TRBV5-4 CASSLGGTKGQETQYF TGTGCCAGCAGCTTGGGGGGGACTAAAGGCCAAGAGACCCAGTACTTC